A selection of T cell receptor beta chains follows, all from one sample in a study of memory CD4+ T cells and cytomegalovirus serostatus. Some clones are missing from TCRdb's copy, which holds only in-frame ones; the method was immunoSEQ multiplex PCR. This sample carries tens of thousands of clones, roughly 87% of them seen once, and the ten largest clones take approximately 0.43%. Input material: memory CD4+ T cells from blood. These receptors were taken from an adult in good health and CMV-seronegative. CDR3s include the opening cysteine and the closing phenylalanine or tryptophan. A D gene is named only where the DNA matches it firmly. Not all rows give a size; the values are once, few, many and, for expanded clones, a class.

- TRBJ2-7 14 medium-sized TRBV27 CASSLQGSSYEQYF TGTGCCAGCAGTTTACAGGGGAGCTCCTACGAGCAGTACTTC
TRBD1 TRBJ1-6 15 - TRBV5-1 CASGQTGVGNSPLHF TGCGCCAGCGGCCAGACAGGGGTCGGAAATTCACCCCTCCACTTT
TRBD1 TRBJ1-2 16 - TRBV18 CASSPGQGALGYGYTF TGTGCCAGCTCACCCGGACAGGGGGCATTGGGGTATGGCTACACCTTC
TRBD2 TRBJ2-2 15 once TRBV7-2 CASSAGGLAGGELFF TGTGCCAGCAGCGCGGGAGGACTAGCGGGGGGCGAGCTGTTTTTT
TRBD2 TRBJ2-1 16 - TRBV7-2 CASSFMSGGVNNEQFF TGTGCCAGCAGCTTTATGAGCGGGGGGGTTAACAATGAGCAGTTCTTC
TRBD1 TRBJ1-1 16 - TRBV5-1 CASSQRPTGQGTEAFF TGCGCCAGCAGCCAGAGGCCGACAGGGCAAGGGACTGAAGCTTTCTTT
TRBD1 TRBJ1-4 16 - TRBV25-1 CASSEAGQATNEKLFF TGTGCCAGCAGTGAAGCAGGACAGGCAACTAATGAAAAACTGTTTTTT
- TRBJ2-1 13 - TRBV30 CAWRRLAYNEQFF TGTGCCTGGAGACGGCTGGCCTACAATGAGCAGTTCTTC
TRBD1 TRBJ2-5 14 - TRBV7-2 CASSRDRSQETQYF TGTGCCAGCAGCCGGGACAGGAGCCAAGAGACCCAGTACTTC
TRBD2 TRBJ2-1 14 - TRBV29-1 CSVSGGGAYNEQFF TGCAGCGTCAGCGGGGGGGGAGCCTACAATGAGCAGTTCTTC
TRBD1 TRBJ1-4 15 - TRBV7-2 CASSLTGTGNEKLFF TGTGCCAGCAGCTTGACCGGGACAGGGAATGAAAAACTGTTTTTT
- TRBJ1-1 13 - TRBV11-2 CASSRLKSTEAFF TGTGCCAGCAGCCGACTGAAGAGCACTGAAGCTTTCTTT
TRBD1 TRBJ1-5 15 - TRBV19 CASSFEGQGNQPQHF TGTGCCAGTAGTTTCGAGGGACAGGGAAATCAGCCCCAGCATTTT
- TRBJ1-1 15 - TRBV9 CASSVVGAQGTEAFF TGTGCCAGCAGCGTAGTGGGAGCCCAAGGCACTGAAGCTTTCTTT